Sequencing of this T cell receptor (beta chain) was carried out in a study of OX40 agonist ivuxolimab in advanced cancers. The CDR3 runs 15 residues. The germline gives CDR1 LNHDA, CDR2 SQIVND (reference sequence). In regard to this clone: One end of the junction does not line up with germline, which may come from a read error.

The method was immunoSEQ multiplex PCR; TCRdb's version includes in-frame clones alone and lacks a portion of them. The sample lists about 82,000 clones; about 85% were seen once. The rearrangement uses TRBV19 and TRBJ1-4; 7 nucleotides line up with TRBD1. The input for sequencing was CD4+ or CD8+ T cells sorted from blood, taken in a trial of the OX40 agonist ivuxolimab. The sequence derives from an adult with an advanced solid tumor such as melanoma, head and neck, liver or kidney cancer. The CDR3 DNA is TGTGCCAGTAGTCCTGTAGGGACAGCTAAAGAAAAACTGTTTTTT. Translated, it gives CASSPVGTAKEKLFF.